What follows are 32 T cell receptor beta chains derived from one specimen sequenced in a study of regulatory T cells in long-lasting Graves disease. CDR3 regions were amplified by Arm-PCR using iRepertoire HTBI primers to build TCR beta libraries. From the multiplex PCR reads, TCRdb called clonotypes with MiXCR, one entry per CDR3 protein. The sample has about 500,000 distinct CDR3 sequences, 15% to 20% seen once. Noted time point: newly diagnosed GD, antithyroid drugs for less than 3 months. PBMC-derived RNA was used for the TCR library. The same data also went into a second study, on T cells in Graves' hyperthyroidism and ophthalmopathy.

Sequencing used peripheral blood mononuclear cells (PBMCs), obtained at new diagnosis, from a patient treated with antithyroid drugs. The receptors originated from a man aged 35-49 years with Graves disease.

The chain uses TRBV12-3 or TRBV12-4 and TRBJ1-3; no clear D gene. There are 14 residues in the CDR3. Between the trimmed V and J ends, which lost 6 bases and 0 bases, there was a span of 9 bases. The DNA for the CDR3 is TGTGCCAGCAGGAGAGAGGACTCTGGAAACACCATATATTTT. Translated, it gives CASRREDSGNTIYF.

This clonotype was seen many times. This chain uses TRBV20-1 with TRBJ2-2, with TRBD1 as a possible D gene (6 bases). The length of the CDR3 is 13 residues. The V end lost 0 bases, the J end lost 4 bases, and 6 bases lay between the germline ends. Germline-derived CDR1 and CDR2 are DFQATT and SNEGSKA (reference sequence). The CDR3 DNA follows: TGCAGTGCTAGAGACAGGGGCACCGGGGAGCTGTTTTTT. It encodes CSARDRGTGELFF.

The chain couples TRBV19 to TRBJ2-7; a possible D gene is TRBD1 (5 bases). Germline V gene data show CDR1 as LNHDA and CDR2 as SQIVND (reference sequence). This CDR3 has 17 residues. V lost 4 bases and J 3 bases, leaving 22 bases between the germline ends. The CDR3 here is CASSTYDSRLGYYEQYF. The CDR3 bases are TGTGCCAGTAGTACCTATGACAGCCGCCTGGGATACTACGAGCAGTACTTC.

This clonotype was counted many times. The J gene is TRBJ2-5, the V gene TRBV3-1, with 7 positions matching TRBD1. The CDR3 is 15 amino acids. With 1 base clipped from V and 1 base from J, the junction kept 3 bases outside the gene matches. Germline CDR1 is LGHDT and CDR2 is YNNKEL (reference sequence). The CDR3 spells CASSQGHRGQETQYF. The CDR3 DNA follows: TGTGCCAGCAGCCAAGGTCACAGGGGCCAAGAGACCCAGTACTTC.

The chain has TRBV2 and TRBJ2-3; TRBD1 agrees at 7 bases. Looked up from germline, CDR1 is SNHLY and CDR2 is FYNNEI. This CDR3 region has 16 residues. With 5 bases clipped from V and 0 bases from J, the junction kept 8 bases outside the gene matches. The CDR3 bases are TGTGCCAGCAGTAACCGGGACAGACCTAGCACAGATACGCAGTATTTT. As protein: CASSNRDRPSTDTQYF.

This clonotype was detected only a few times. V and J are TRBV4-2 and TRBJ2-7, with D hard to call. Germline values: CDR1 LGHNA, CDR2 YNFKEQ. This CDR3 comprises 14 residues. V dropped 1 base and J dropped 1 base, with 8 bases sitting between them. In nucleotides, the CDR3 is TGTGCCAGCAGCCAAGGTGGCCAGTCCTACGAGCAGTACTTC. Its protein product is CASSQGGQSYEQYF.

A few counts support this clonotype. The CDR3 nucleotides are TGTGCCACCAGTGATCCCAACGGTCTTTACCAAGAGACCCAGTACTTC. Its translation: CATSDPNGLYQETQYF. This chain links TRBV24-1 with TRBJ2-5; no firm D call. Trimming stripped 3 bases from V and 0 bases from J, with 13 bases between. This CDR3 is built from 16 residues. The V gene's germline CDR1 is KGHDR and CDR2 SFDVKD.

The chain joins TRBV29-1 to TRBJ2-6; D is undetermined. Looked up from germline, CDR1 is SQVTM and CDR2 is ANQGSEA. V gave up 4 bases and J gave up 3 bases, with 1 base separating them. This CDR3 region has 11 residues. CDR3 in DNA: TGCAGCGTTGTTGGGGCCAACGTCCTGACTTTC. Translated: CSVVGANVLTF.

Only a few counts were recorded for this clonotype. The rearrangement uses TRBV5-1 and TRBJ2-3; D is unclear. Trimming took 4 bases from V and 0 from J, leaving 9 bases between them. The CDR3 runs to 14 residues. Germline CDR1 and CDR2: SGHRS and YFSETQ. The CDR3 protein is CASSLQKSTDTQYF. CDR3 DNA sequence: TGCGCCAGCAGCCTCCAAAAAAGCACAGATACGCAGTATTTT.

There are many counts of this clonotype. One end of the junction fails to match germline, which may point to a read error. The chain has TRBV24-1 and TRBJ2-3; 8 bases line up with TRBD1. Germline V gives CDR1 KGHDR, CDR2 SFDVKD. The CDR3 extends over 16 amino acids. The CDR3 DNA is TGTGCCATCAGTGAAACCGGACAGGGCCCCACAGATACGCAGTATTTT. Its translation: CAISETGQGPTDTQYF.

This clonotype has at least ten counts. The rearrangement links TRBV12-3 or TRBV12-4 to TRBJ2-4; D gene unclear. V was pared by 5 bases and J by 0 bases, with 14 bases between. The CDR3 contains 16 residues. The CDR3 nucleotides are TGTGCCAGCAGTCCATCGGACGCAATAGCCAAAAACATTCAGTACTTC. It is translated as CASSPSDAIAKNIQYF.

This clonotype was observed at least ten times. The V and J genes are TRBV29-1 and TRBJ1-2, with 10 bases matching TRBD1. CDR1 is SQVTM, CDR2 ANQGSEA, per germline. The CDR3 sequence is 12 residues long. Losses at the gene ends were 4 bases for V and 5 bases for J; bases not matched to a gene: 1. The CDR3 DNA sequence: TGCAGCGTTGGGACAGGGGGTTATGGCTACACCTTC. Its translation is CSVGTGGYGYTF.

This clonotype was observed at least ten times. This CDR3 is CASSTRQAQPQHF. The CDR3 DNA sequence: TGTGCCAGCAGCACCCGACAGGCTCAGCCCCAGCATTTT. The chain recombines TRBV7-2 with TRBJ1-5; a possible D gene is TRBD1 (6 bases). The CDR3 consists of 13 residues. Per the germline V gene, CDR1 is SGHTA and CDR2 is FQGNSA. Trimming left V 5 bases short and J 6 bases short, with 11 bases between.

The genes are TRBV5-1 and TRBJ2-1, with 9 bases fitting TRBD2. V lost 1 base, J lost 3 bases, and 5 bases stayed unmatched. The CDR3 runs 16 residues. Per germline, CDR1 SGHRS and CDR2 YFSETQ. DNA of the CDR3: TGCGCCAGCAGCTTGAATAGCGGGAGTGGCTACAATGAGCAGTTCTTC. Its translation: CASSLNSGSGYNEQFF.

With respect to this clonotype: No conserved phenylalanine or tryptophan ends this CDR3, so it is likely a read error. The rearrangement uses TRBV18 and TRBJ2-5; D is possibly TRBD2 (5 bases). This CDR3 has 13 amino acids. V gave up 4 bases and J gave up 5 bases, with 11 bases separating them. Looked up from germline, CDR1 is KGHSH and CDR2 is LQKENI. CDR3 in DNA: TGTGCCAGCTCACGGACTCTGGAGGAGACCCAGTACCTC. Translation gives CASSRTLEETQYL.

With regard to this clonotype: It may be a read error: a sequence one base away is much more abundant. The chain joins TRBV10-3 to TRBJ2-1; TRBD1 matches at 11 bases. Germline lookup yields CDR1 ENHRY and CDR2 SYGVKD. Trimming cost V 3 bases and J 10 bases; bases outside gene matches: 8. There are 15 residues in the CDR3. CDR3 bases: TGTGCCATCAGTGATCTTGGACAGGGGGCTTACGAGCAGTTCTTC. It yields the protein CAISDLGQGAYEQFF.

The table lists this clonotype with a few counts. CDR3 bases: TGTGCCAGTAGTATGGGCAGGGTCTTAGGAGAGACCCAGTACTTC. This translates into CASSMGRVLGETQYF. The chain uses TRBV19 and TRBJ2-5; the D gene is possibly TRBD1 (5 bases). This CDR3 is 15 amino acids long. CDR1 LNHDA and CDR2 SQIVND come from the germline V gene (reference sequence). The V and J ends lost 3 bases and 4 bases respectively, with 15 bases between them.

The chain recombines TRBV20-1 with TRBJ2-1; no reliable D call. CDR3 length: 10 residues. Trimming took off 6 bases at V and 7 bases at J, with 7 bases between the two ends. Germline V gene data show CDR1 as DFQATT and CDR2 as SNEGSKA (reference sequence). CDR3 protein: CSAPFNEQFF. The CDR3 bases are TGCAGTGCCCCCTTTAATGAGCAGTTCTTC.

This clonotype was recorded at least ten times. The chain recombines TRBV12-3 or TRBV12-4 with TRBJ2-3; TRBD2 might be the D (6 bases). The CDR3 is 15 amino acids. V was pared by 10 bases and J by 0 bases, with 17 bases between. The CDR3 DNA reads TGTGCCATCACGATAGGGAGGAGGAGCACAGATACGCAGTATTTT. This translates into CAITIGRRSTDTQYF.

This clonotype was picked up one time. The chain recombines TRBV7-9 with TRBJ2-5, with a weak D call TRBD2 (5 bases). The CDR3 has 13 amino acids. CDR1 and CDR2 (germline): SEHNR, FQNEAQ (reference sequence). Trimming pared 6 bases from V and 5 bases from J, leaving 13 bases between. CDR3 residues: CASRPGLLETQYF. CDR3 DNA: TGTGCCAGCAGACCCGGACTGCTGGAGACCCAGTACTTC.

The CDR3 nucleotides read TGTGCCAGCAGGGTCGACACTGAAAAACTGTTTTTT. This sequence encodes CASRVDTEKLFF. The gene calls are TRBV11-1 and TRBJ1-4; no clear D gene. CDR1 and CDR2 (germline): SGHAT, FQDESV (reference sequence). The V end was cut by 6 bases, the J end by 7 bases, with 9 bases between. The CDR3 covers 12 residues.

This clonotype was counted many times. V usage is TRBV7-8 and J usage is TRBJ2-2, with D maybe TRBD1 (6 bases). With 6 bases removed from V and 1 base from J, the gap between germline ends came to 12 bases. This CDR3 comprises 15 residues. Germline loops: CDR1 SGHVS, CDR2 FQNEAQ. The CDR3 bases are TGTGCCAGCAGTTTAAACAGGGTGAACACCGGGGAGCTGTTTTTT. It specifies CASSLNRVNTGELFF.

Only a few counts were recorded for this clonotype. The chain is built from TRBV5-4 and TRBJ2-2; D ambiguous. CDR3 length: 14 amino acids. The V and J ends lost 4 bases and 4 bases respectively, with 11 bases between them. CDR1 and CDR2 (germline): SGHNT, YYREEE (reference sequence). CDR3 sequence (DNA): TGTGCCAGCAGCCCGGAAGCCTCCACCGGGGAGCTGTTTTTT. Translation: CASSPEASTGELFF.

This clonotype was seen at least ten times. J is TRBJ2-1 and V is TRBV3-1; possible D gene TRBD1, 6 bases. Germline-derived CDR1 and CDR2 are LGHDT and YNNKEL (reference sequence). V shed 8 bases and J shed 9 bases, with 17 bases lying between them. This CDR3 has 13 residues. The CDR3 DNA is TGTGCCAGCGCCTCACAGGGATTAGGTGAGCAGTTCTTC. Translated, it gives CASASQGLGEQFF.

This clonotype was seen ten or more times. The rearrangement links TRBV30 to TRBJ1-1; D is unresolved. This CDR3 is built from 12 residues. V shed 2 bases and J shed 8 bases, with 12 bases lying between them. The germline V gene encodes CDR1 GTSNPN and CDR2 SVGIG (reference sequence). CDR3 bases: TGTGCCTGGAGTTTCGGTGGGAGGGAAGCTTTCTTT. Translating gives CAWSFGGREAFF.

This clonotype has a count of ten or more. The CDR3 DNA reads as TGCAGTGCTAGGGGTGGACAGGGGGCAAGTCAGCCCCAGCATTTT. Residues: CSARGGQGASQPQHF. The gene calls are TRBV20-1 and TRBJ1-5; the match to TRBD1 covers 11 bases. Unmatched junction bases numbered 7, after V lost 3 bases and J lost 6 bases. Germline V gives CDR1 DFQATT, CDR2 SNEGSKA (reference sequence). The CDR3 has 15 residues.

This clonotype showed up many times. The CDR3 protein is CASSPLGRRGLSGANVLTF. The CDR3 coding sequence is TGCGCCAGCAGCCCCCTCGGGCGGCGGGGGCTCTCTGGGGCCAACGTCCTGACTTTC. This chain links TRBV5-1 with TRBJ2-6; perhaps TRBD2 as D (7 bases). Per germline, CDR1 SGHRS and CDR2 YFSETQ. Deletions cut 4 bases from V and 0 bases from J, with 20 bases between. The CDR3 totals 19 residues. The whole variable domain, remainder taken from reference TRBV5-1 and TRBJ2-6, is KAGVTQTPRYLIKTRGQQVTLSCSPISGHRSVSWYQQTPGQGLQFLFEYFSETQRNKGNFPGRFSGRQFSNSRSEMNVSTLELGDSALYLCASSPLGRRGLSGANVLTFGAGSRLTVL.

The chain recombines TRBV30 with TRBJ2-7, with 7 bases aligning to TRBD2. CDR1 and CDR2 from the germline V gene are GTSNPN and SVGIG (reference sequence). V gave up 2 bases and J gave up 0 bases; unmatched junction bases: 1. The CDR3 loop spans 13 amino acids. CDR3 DNA: TGTGCCTGGAGTCGCGGGAGCTCCTACGAGCAGTACTTC. Its translation is CAWSRGSSYEQYF. Supplemented by reference TRBV30 and TRBJ2-7, the full variable domain reads SQTIHQWPATLVQPVGSPLSLECTVEGTSNPNLYWYRQAAGRGLQLLFYSVGIGQISSEVPQNLSASRPQDRQFILSSKKLLLSDSGFYLCAWSRGSSYEQYFGPGTRLTVT.

This clonotype was detected a few times. The chain links TRBV6-2 or TRBV6-3 to TRBJ2-1; D is possibly TRBD2 (6 bases). The germline gives CDR1 MNHEY, CDR2 SVGEGT. Trimming cost V 6 bases and J 0 bases, with 12 bases left between them. The CDR3 is made up of 15 amino acids. In DNA, the CDR3 is TGTGCCAGCAGCAGGGACTTAGACTCCTACAATGAGCAGTTCTTC. It codes for CASSRDLDSYNEQFF.

This clonotype has a count of ten or more. The chain couples TRBV7-3 to TRBJ2-1, with TRBD1 matching 9 bases. Germline assignment: CDR1 SGHTA and CDR2 FQGTGA. The V and J ends lost 5 bases and 8 bases, in that order; junction bases with no gene match: 7. This CDR3 is 14 amino acids long. CDR3 loop: CASSPKTGGHEQFF. The CDR3, as DNA: TGTGCCAGCAGCCCAAAGACAGGGGGACATGAGCAGTTCTTC.

Worth noting for this clonotype: A much bigger clone sits one base away, suggesting this may be a read error. This chain links TRBV20-1 with TRBJ2-2; the match to TRBD2 covers 7 bases. Germline CDR1 reads DFQATT; CDR2 reads SNEGSKA (reference sequence). The CDR3 sequence is 16 residues long. CDR3 residues: CSVPGGAGVATGELSF. The CDR3 DNA reads TGCAGTGTCCCCGGCGGGGCGGGAGTTGCCACCGGGGAGCTGTCTTTT.

In its sample, this clonotype was seen many times. This rearrangement joins TRBV30 to TRBJ2-2, with D possibly being TRBD1 (6 bases). Germline V gene lookup returns CDR1 GTSNPN and CDR2 SVGIG (reference sequence). V gave up 3 bases and J gave up 7 bases, with 12 bases separating them. The CDR3 has 13 amino acids. The chain's CDR3 is CAWRTGFIGELFF. DNA for the CDR3: TGTGCCTGGAGGACAGGCTTCATCGGGGAGCTGTTTTTT.